Below, 20 T cell receptor beta chains from the same sample are listed, as sequenced in a study of blood T cell repertoires in COVID-19. TCRdb's copy holds only in-frame clones and misses some; the assay was immunoSEQ multiplex PCR. This table has 60,000 to 80,000 clones, approximately 90% appearing once. The sequencing sample was made of peripheral blood. These receptor sequences come from a woman between 55 and 75 years old with COVID-19, enrolled during active disease.

V gene TRBV12-2 combines with J gene TRBJ1-1; the listed D gene, TRBD1, was not tested against the DNA. TRBV12-2 is a known pseudogene. This CDR3 spans 15 amino acids. The CDR3 reads CASPIQTYEGTEAFF. CDR3 nucleotides: TGTGCAAGTCCAATACAGACGTACGAAGGCACTGAAGCTTTCTTT.

V gene TRBV28 combines with J gene TRBJ1-6, with a weak D call TRBD1 (6 bases). Trimming took 3 bases from V and 6 from J, leaving 12 bases between them. Germline V gene lookup returns CDR1 MDHEN and CDR2 SYDVKM. The length of the CDR3 is 15 residues. The CDR3 loop is CASSLGGRSNSPLHF. For the CDR3, the DNA is TGTGCCAGCAGTTTGGGGGGGCGCAGTAATTCACCCCTCCACTTT.

This clone appeared a single time. This chain connects TRBV24-1 to TRBJ2-1; 12 bases fit TRBD2. The length of the CDR3 is 14 residues. Germline lookup yields CDR1 KGHDR and CDR2 SFDVKD. The V and J ends lost 7 bases and 8 bases, in that order; junction bases with no gene match: 5. The CDR3 region has the DNA TGTGCCACCAGGGCTAGCGGGAGGGGATATGAGCAGTTCTTC. It is translated as CATRASGRGYEQFF.

This clone was seen once. This chain links TRBV7-2 with TRBJ2-5, with TRBD1 identical over 8 bases. Germline V gives CDR1 SGHTA, CDR2 FQGNSA. The CDR3 has 14 residues. Losses at the gene ends were 2 bases for V and 6 bases for J; bases not matched to a gene: 5. CDR3 nucleotide sequence: TGTGCCAGCAGCTTACAGGGGGCTAGGAAGACCCAGTACTTC. It codes for CASSLQGARKTQYF.

The chain is built from TRBV2 and TRBJ2-7; D gene unclear. Trimming removed 8 bases at V and 6 bases at J, with 5 bases between. CDR3 length: 9 residues. Germline V gives CDR1 SNHLY, CDR2 FYNNEI. The CDR3 bases are TGTGCCAGCGGCTCCGAGCAGTACTTC. It yields the protein CASGSEQYF.

The CDR3 loop reads CASTIGLATTDTQYF. DNA of the CDR3: TGCGCCAGCACCATAGGACTAGCGACCACAGATACGCAGTATTTT. J is TRBJ2-3 and V is TRBV4-3; 9 bases are shared with TRBD2. From germline, CDR1 is LGHNA and CDR2 YSLEER. The V and J ends lost 7 bases and 2 bases, in that order; junction bases with no gene match: 7. The CDR3 covers 15 residues.

This rearrangement joins TRBV28 to TRBJ2-1; 8 bases match TRBD2. The CDR3 length is 15 residues. Germline V lookup: CDR1 MDHEN, CDR2 SYDVKM. The J segment lost 4 bases and the V segment lost 5 bases, leaving 7 bases of the junction unmatched. The CDR3 DNA is TGTGCCAGCAGTAGGGATAGCGGGACTTACAATGAGCAGTTCTTC. It specifies CASSRDSGTYNEQFF.

V is TRBV19 and J is TRBJ2-3; 9 bases agree with TRBD1. Unmatched junction bases numbered 4, after V lost 5 bases and J lost 4 bases. This CDR3 comprises 14 residues. In germline, CDR1 is LNHDA, CDR2 SQIVND (reference sequence). CDR3 nucleotides: TGTGCCAGTAGTTCCCGGACAGGGGCAGATACGCAGTATTTT. This translates into CASSSRTGADTQYF.

V and J are TRBV4-1 and TRBJ2-7, with TRBD2 matching over 7 bases. Germline CDR1 MGHRA, CDR2 YSYEKL. The CDR3 spans 13 residues. J gave up 5 bases and V 4 bases, and 5 bases lay outside the gene matches. CDR3 region: CASSLQAGNEQYF. CDR3 in DNA: TGCGCCAGCAGCCTTCAAGCGGGGAACGAGCAGTACTTC.

This chain joins TRBV11-3 and TRBJ2-7; TRBD2 agrees at 8 bases. J lost 3 bases, V lost 3 bases, and 4 bases had no gene match. Germline CDR1 reads SGHNT; CDR2 reads YENEEA. CDR3 length equals 14 residues. The chain's CDR3 is CASSFSGTVYEQYF. DNA for the CDR3: TGTGCCAGCAGCTTTAGCGGGACGGTCTACGAGCAGTACTTC.

The J gene is TRBJ1-1, the V gene TRBV19, with TRBD1 as a possible D gene (5 bases). Germline V CDR1 and CDR2: LNHDA, SQIVND (reference sequence). With 5 bases removed from V and 5 bases from J, the gap between germline ends came to 15 bases. The CDR3 consists of 14 residues. The CDR3, as DNA: TGTGCCAGTAGTGCCGACGGGGGAGGGACTGAAGCTTTCTTT. Its translation: CASSADGGGTEAFF.

This chain links TRBV12-3 or TRBV12-4 with TRBJ2-7, with D possibly being TRBD1 (6 bases). The CDR3 sequence is 13 residues long. V was pared by 6 bases and J by 2 bases, with 11 bases between. CDR3 in amino acids: CASRTTGTYEQYF. CDR3 bases: TGTGCCAGCAGAACAACAGGGACCTACGAGCAGTACTTC.

This chain joins TRBV19 and TRBJ1-5; D is possibly TRBD1 (5 bases). Per germline, CDR1 LNHDA and CDR2 SQIVND (reference sequence). V was pared by 4 bases and J by 0 bases, with 13 bases between. This CDR3 comprises 16 residues. The CDR3 region has the DNA TGTGCCAGTAGTACATTGAAGCAGGGTAGCAATCAGCCCCAGCATTTT. Translating it yields CASSTLKQGSNQPQHF.

The chain links TRBV7-2 to TRBJ2-2, with 8 positions matching TRBD1. The germline V gene has CDR1 SGHTA and CDR2 FQGNSA. V shed 4 bases and J 4 bases; nucleotides not matched to a gene: 2. CDR3 length equals 14 residues. As DNA, the CDR3 is TGTGCCAGCAGCTCGGGACAGGCCACCGGGGAGCTGTTTTTT. Translating it yields CASSSGQATGELFF. Supplemented by reference TRBV7-2 and TRBJ2-2, the full variable domain reads GAGVSQSPSNKVTEKGKDVELRCDPISGHTALYWYRQSLGQGLEFLIYFQGNSAPDKSGLPSDRFSAERTGGSVSTLTIQRTQQEDSAVYLCASSSGQATGELFFGEGSRLTVL.

The genes are TRBV19 and TRBJ1-5, with TRBD1 identical over 9 bases. The CDR3 is 14 amino acids. V gave up 5 bases and J gave up 6 bases; unmatched junction bases: 5. Germline lookup yields CDR1 LNHDA and CDR2 SQIVND (reference sequence). Here the CDR3 DNA reads TGTGCCAGTAGTCGAAACAGGGGGCTTCAGCCCCAGCATTTT. This encodes CASSRNRGLQPQHF.

The chain's CDR3 is CASSQYRVNLGGYTF. DNA for the CDR3: TGTGCCAGCAGCCAGTACAGGGTAAACCTGGGTGGCTACACCTTC. This chain joins TRBV3-1 (or the pseudogene TRBV3-2) and TRBJ1-2, with D possibly matching TRBD1 (6 bases). The V and J ends lost 3 bases and 7 bases respectively, with 18 bases between them. Germline lookup yields CDR1 LGHDT and CDR2 YNNKEL (reference sequence). This CDR3 is 15 amino acids long.

The chain combines TRBV6-6 with TRBJ2-5; no reliable D call. Trimming removed 9 bases at V and 2 bases at J, with 10 bases between. CDR1 MNHNY and CDR2 SVGAGI come from the germline V gene (reference sequence). This CDR3 has 12 residues. For the CDR3, the DNA is TGTGCCAGTTTCCGGGTGCAAGAGACCCAGTACTTC. Protein product: CASFRVQETQYF.

This rearrangement joins TRBV27 to TRBJ2-7, with 8 bases aligning to TRBD1. Germline V gene data show CDR1 as MNHEY and CDR2 as SMNVEV (reference sequence). This CDR3 region has 15 residues. The trim removed 6 bases at V and 4 bases at J, leaving 11 bases unmatched. CDR3 sequence reads: CASSLDRAAQYEQYF. The DNA of the CDR3 is TGTGCCAGCAGCCTGGACAGGGCCGCCCAATACGAGCAGTACTTC.

The rearrangement joins TRBV5-4 to TRBJ2-1, with 7 bases that match TRBD1. J gave up 0 bases and V 2 bases, and 5 bases lay outside the gene matches. The CDR3 is 16 amino acids. The germline V gene has CDR1 SGHNT and CDR2 YYREEE (reference sequence). The CDR3 loop reads CASSFPGTVSYNEQFF. CDR3 DNA: TGTGCCAGCAGCTTCCCCGGGACAGTCTCCTACAATGAGCAGTTCTTC.

The J gene is TRBJ2-1, the V gene TRBV11-3; D not certain. The CDR3 contains 14 residues. Trimming stripped 4 bases from V and 4 bases from J, with 11 bases between. The germline gives CDR1 SGHNT, CDR2 YENEEA. The DNA of the CDR3 is TGTGCCAGCAGCTCAAGCTATTGGTACAATGAGCAGTTCTTC. This translates into CASSSSYWYNEQFF.